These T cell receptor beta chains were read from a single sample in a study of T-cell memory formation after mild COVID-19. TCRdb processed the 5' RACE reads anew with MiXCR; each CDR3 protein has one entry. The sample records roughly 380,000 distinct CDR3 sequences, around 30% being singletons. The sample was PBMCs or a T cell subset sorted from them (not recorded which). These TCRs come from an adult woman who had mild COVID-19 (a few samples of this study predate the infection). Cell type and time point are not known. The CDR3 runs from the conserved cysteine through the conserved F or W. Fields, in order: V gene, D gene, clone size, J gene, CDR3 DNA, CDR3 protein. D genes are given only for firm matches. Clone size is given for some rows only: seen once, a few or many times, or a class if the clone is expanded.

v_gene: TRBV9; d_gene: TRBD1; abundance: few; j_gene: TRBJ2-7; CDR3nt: TGTGCCAGCAGCTCCGTCGCCGGGACAGGGACCTACGAGCAGTACTTC; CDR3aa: CASSSVAGTGTYEQYF
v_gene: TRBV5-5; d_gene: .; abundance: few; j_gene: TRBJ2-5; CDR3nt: TGTGCCAGCAGGTTACCCGGGTCAGAGACCCAGTACTTC; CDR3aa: CASRLPGSETQYF
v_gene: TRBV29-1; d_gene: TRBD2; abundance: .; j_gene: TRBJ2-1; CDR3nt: TGCAGCGTTGCGACTAGCGGGGGGGCCCCAGAGCAGTTCTTC; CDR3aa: CSVATSGGAPEQFF
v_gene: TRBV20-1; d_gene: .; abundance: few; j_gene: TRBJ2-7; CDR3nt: TGCAGTGCTAGAGATCTCTGGCGGAGCTCCTACGAGCAGTACTTC; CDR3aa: CSARDLWRSSYEQYF
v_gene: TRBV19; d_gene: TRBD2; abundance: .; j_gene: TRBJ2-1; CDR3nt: TGTGCCAGTACCCCACAGGCCTTCGGACTAGCGTACTCCGGCAATGAGCAGTTCTTC; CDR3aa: CASTPQAFGLAYSGNEQFF
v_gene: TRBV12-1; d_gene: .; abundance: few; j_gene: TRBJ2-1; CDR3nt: TGTGCCAGCATACATCTTTCGGGGTGCGGGCAGTTCTTC; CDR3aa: CASIHLSGCGQFF
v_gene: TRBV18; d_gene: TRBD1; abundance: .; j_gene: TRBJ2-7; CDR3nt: TGTGCCAGCTCAGACAGGGGGCGATACGAGCAGTACTTC; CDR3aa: CASSDRGRYEQYF
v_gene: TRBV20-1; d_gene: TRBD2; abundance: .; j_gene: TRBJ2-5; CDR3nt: TGCAGTGCTAGAGTCGGTAGCGGGGGGCAAGAGACCCAGTACTTC; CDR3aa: CSARVGSGGQETQYF
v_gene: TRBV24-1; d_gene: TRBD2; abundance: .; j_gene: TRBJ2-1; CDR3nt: TGTGCCACCAGTGATCCGGGAGGCGCCTCCTACAATGAGCAGTTCTTC; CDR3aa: CATSDPGGASYNEQFF
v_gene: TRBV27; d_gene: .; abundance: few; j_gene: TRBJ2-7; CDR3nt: TGTGCCAGCAGTACCCGTCAGGCGTACGAGCAGTACTTC; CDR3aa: CASSTRQAYEQYF
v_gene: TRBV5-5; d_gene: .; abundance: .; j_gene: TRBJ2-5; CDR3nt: TGTGCCAGCAGGCGGCCGGGCAGCCAAGAGACCCAGTACTTC; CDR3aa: CASRRPGSQETQYF
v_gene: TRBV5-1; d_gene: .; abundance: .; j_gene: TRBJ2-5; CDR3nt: TGCGCCAGCAGCTTGGATGCGTACCAAGAGACCCAGTACTTC; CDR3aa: CASSLDAYQETQYF
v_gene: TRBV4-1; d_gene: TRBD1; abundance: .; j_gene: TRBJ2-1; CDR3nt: TGCGCCAGCAGCCAACGACAGGGCAGGGATGAGCAGTTCTTC; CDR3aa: CASSQRQGRDEQFF
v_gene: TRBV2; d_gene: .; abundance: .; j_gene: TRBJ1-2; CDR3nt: TGTGCCAGCAGTGACCGAGGGGAGGTGTGGTATGGCTATGGCTACACCTTC; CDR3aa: CASSDRGEVWYGYGYTF
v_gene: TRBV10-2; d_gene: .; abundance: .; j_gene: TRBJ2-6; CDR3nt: TGCGCCAGCAGTGAGACTCACTACTCTGGGGCCAACGTCCTGACTTTC; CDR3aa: CASSETHYSGANVLTF
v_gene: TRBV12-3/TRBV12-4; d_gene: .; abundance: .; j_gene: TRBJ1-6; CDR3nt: TGTGCCAGCAGTCCCTCTAGGGGGGCCCTCCACTTT; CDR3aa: CASSPSRGALHF
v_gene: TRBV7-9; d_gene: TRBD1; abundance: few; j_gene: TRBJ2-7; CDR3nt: TGTGCCAGCAGCTTCCCCAGGGGGCAGACCTACGAGCAGTACTTC; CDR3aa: CASSFPRGQTYEQYF
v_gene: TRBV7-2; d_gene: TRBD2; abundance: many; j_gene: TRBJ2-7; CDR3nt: TGTGCCAGCAGCACCCCGGGACTAGAGGGGAGCGAGCAGTACTTC; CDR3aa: CASSTPGLEGSEQYF
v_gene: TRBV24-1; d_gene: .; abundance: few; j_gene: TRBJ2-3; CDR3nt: TGTGCCACCAGTGACCGGCGGACGGGGCATGATACGCAGTATTTT; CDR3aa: CATSDRRTGHDTQYF
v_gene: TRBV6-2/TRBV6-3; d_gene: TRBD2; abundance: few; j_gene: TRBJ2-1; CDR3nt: TGTCAGACTAGCGGGAGAGGAAATGAGCAGTTCTTC; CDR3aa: CQTSGRGNEQFF
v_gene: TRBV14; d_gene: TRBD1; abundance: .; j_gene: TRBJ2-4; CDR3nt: TGTGCCAGCAGCCACGGGACAGACAAAAACATTCAGTACTTC; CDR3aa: CASSHGTDKNIQYF
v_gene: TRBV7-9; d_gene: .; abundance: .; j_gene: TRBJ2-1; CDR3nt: TGTGCCAGCAGCCACCGGACTTTATCCTACAATGAGCAGTTCTTC; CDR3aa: CASSHRTLSYNEQFF
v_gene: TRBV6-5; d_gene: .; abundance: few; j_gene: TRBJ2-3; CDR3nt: TGTGCCAGCAGTTACGAGGGTAGCACCGCAGATACGCAGTATTTT; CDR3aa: CASSYEGSTADTQYF
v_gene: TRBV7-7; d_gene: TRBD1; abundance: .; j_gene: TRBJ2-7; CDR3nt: TGTGCTAGCAGCTCCGAACCCGGACAGGGGGCTTACGAGCAGTACTTC; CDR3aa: CASSSEPGQGAYEQYF
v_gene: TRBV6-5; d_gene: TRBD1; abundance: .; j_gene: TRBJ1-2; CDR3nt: TGTGCCAGCAGTACCCGGACAGGTCGTGGCTACACCTTC; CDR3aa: CASSTRTGRGYTF
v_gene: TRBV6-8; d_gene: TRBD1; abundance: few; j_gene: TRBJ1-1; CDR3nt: TGTGCCAGCAGTGGGGACAGGGAAGGCACTGAAGCTTTCTTT; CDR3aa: CASSGDREGTEAFF
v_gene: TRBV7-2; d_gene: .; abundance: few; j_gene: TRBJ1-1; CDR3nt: TGTGCCAGCAGCTTATCATCGGGGCCGAGCACTGAAGCTTTCTTT; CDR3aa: CASSLSSGPSTEAFF
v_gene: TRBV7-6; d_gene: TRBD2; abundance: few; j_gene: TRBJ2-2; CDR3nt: TGTGCCAGCAGCGTTCCCATTAGCGGGGTGAACACCGGGGAGCTGTTTTTT; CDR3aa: CASSVPISGVNTGELFF
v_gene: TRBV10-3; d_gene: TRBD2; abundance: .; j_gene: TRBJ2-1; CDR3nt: TGTGCCATCAGTGGGCCAGCGGGGGGGCATAGTGAGCAGTTCTTC; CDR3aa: CAISGPAGGHSEQFF
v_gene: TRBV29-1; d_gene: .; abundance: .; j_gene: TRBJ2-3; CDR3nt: TGCAGCGTTGAAATATCGCTCGGCACAGATACGCAGTATTTT; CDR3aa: CSVEISLGTDTQYF
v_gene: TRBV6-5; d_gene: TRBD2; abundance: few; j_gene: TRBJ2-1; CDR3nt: TGTGCCAGCAGTTCACTGGGAGGCGCGGGGGGGCCGGCCAATGAGCAGTTCTTC; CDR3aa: CASSSLGGAGGPANEQFF
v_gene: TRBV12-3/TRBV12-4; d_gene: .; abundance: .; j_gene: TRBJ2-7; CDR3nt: TGTGCCAGCAGTTTCGACGCCGACTACGAGCAGTACTTC; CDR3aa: CASSFDADYEQYF
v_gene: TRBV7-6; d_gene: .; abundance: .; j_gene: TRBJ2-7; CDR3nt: TGTGCCAGCAGCTTAGATGGTCAGGGGCAGTACGAGCAGTACTTC; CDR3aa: CASSLDGQGQYEQYF
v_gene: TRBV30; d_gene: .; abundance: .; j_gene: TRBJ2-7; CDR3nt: TGTGCCTGGAGTTGGGGGTCGGGGTCCAACGAGCAGTACTTC; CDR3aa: CAWSWGSGSNEQYF
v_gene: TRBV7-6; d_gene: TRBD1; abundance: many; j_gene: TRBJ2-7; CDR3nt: TGTGCCAGCAGCCCAGGGGGTGGATCCTACGAGCAGTACTTC; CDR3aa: CASSPGGGSYEQYF
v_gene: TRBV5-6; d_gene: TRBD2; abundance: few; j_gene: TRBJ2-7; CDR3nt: TGTGCCAGCACCATTAGCGGGAGGGGCTTCGACGAGCAGTACTTC; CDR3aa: CASTISGRGFDEQYF
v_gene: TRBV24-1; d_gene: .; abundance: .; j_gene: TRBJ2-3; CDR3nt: TGTGCCCCCGTACAATTTCAGTATTTT; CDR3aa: CAPVQFQYF
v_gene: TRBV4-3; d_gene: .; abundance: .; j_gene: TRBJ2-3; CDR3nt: TGCGCCAGCAGCCAAGATTGGACAGATTCCACAGATACGCAGTATTTT; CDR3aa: CASSQDWTDSTDTQYF
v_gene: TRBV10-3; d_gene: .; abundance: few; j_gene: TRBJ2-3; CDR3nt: TGTGCCATCAGTGACCCAGGGCTATCAGATACGCAGTATTTT; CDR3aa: CAISDPGLSDTQYF
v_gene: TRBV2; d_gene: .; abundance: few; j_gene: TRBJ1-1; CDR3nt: TGTGCCAGCAGTGACGGCGGGGCCGAACGGATCATGAACACTGAAGCTTTCTTT; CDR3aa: CASSDGGAERIMNTEAFF
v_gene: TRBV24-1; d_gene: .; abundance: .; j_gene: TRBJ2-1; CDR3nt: TGTGCCACCAGCCGGAGGGGCACCCTTTTTGAGCAGTTCTTC; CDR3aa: CATSRRGTLFEQFF
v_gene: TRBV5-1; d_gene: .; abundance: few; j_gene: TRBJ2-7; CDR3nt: TGCGCCAGCAGCTCCACGACGTCCACCTACGAGCAGTACTTC; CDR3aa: CASSSTTSTYEQYF
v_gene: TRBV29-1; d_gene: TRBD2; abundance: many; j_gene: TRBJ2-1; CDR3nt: TGCAGCGTTGTCCGCGGGAGTAGCGACTACAATGAGCAGTTCTTC; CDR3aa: CSVVRGSSDYNEQFF
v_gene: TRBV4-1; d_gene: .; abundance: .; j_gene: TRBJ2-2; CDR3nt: TGCGCCAGCACCCTGGTAGGGACGAATTCGGAGCTGTTTTTT; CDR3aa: CASTLVGTNSELFF
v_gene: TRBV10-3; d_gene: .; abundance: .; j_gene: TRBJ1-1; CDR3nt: TGTGCCATCAGATTTGGGGACGGTGGAGCTTTCTTT; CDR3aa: CAIRFGDGGAFF
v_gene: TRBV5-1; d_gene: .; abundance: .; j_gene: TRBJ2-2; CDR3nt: TGCGCCAGCACCGGGACCGACCGGGGGTTGCTGTTTTTT; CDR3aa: CASTGTDRGLLFF
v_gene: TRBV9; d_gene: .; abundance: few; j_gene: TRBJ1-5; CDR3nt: TGTGCCAGCAGCGTAGAGGACAATCAGCCCCAGCATTTT; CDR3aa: CASSVEDNQPQHF
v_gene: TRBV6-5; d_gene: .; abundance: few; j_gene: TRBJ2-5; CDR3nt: TGTGCCAGCAGTCCCGACCCTGCACGGGAGACCCAGTACTTC; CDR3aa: CASSPDPARETQYF
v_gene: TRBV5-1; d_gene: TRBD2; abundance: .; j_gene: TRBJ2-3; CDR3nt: TGCGCCAGCAGTGCTAGCGGGACCACAGATACGCAGTATTTT; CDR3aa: CASSASGTTDTQYF
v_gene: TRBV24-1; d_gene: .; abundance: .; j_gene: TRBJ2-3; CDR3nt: TGTGCCACCAGTGACACGTGGGGGACCACAGATACGCAGTATTTT; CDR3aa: CATSDTWGTTDTQYF
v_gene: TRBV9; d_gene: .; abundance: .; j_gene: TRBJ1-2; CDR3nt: TGTGCCAGCAGCCCCACCGGCCGGGTGGATGGCTACACCTTC; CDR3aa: CASSPTGRVDGYTF
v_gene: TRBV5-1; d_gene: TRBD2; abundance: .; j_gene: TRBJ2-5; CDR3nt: TGCGCCAGCAGCCTGTGGACTAGCGACGGGACCCAGTACTTC; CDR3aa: CASSLWTSDGTQYF
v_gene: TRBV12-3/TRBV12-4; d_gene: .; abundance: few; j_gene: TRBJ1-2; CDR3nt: TGTGCCAGCAGTGGTTGGGGGGAAGAGGATGGCTACACCTTC; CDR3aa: CASSGWGEEDGYTF
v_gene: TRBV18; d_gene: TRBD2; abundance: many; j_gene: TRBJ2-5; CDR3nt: TGTGCCAGCTCACTCGGGACTAGCGGAGAGACCCAGTACTTC; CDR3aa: CASSLGTSGETQYF
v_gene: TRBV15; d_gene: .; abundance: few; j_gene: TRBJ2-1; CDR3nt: TGTGCCACCAGCAGAGATCTAGGGGGGATCTCCTACAATGAGCAGTTCTTC; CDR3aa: CATSRDLGGISYNEQFF
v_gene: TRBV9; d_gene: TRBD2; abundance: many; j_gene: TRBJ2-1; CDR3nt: TGTGCCAGCAGCGTAGATCCCCCGGGAGGCCTCTACAATGAGCAGTTCTTC; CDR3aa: CASSVDPPGGLYNEQFF
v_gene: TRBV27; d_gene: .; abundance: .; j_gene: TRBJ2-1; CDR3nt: TGTGCCAGCAGAAGGACAGTCTACAATGAGCAGTTCTTC; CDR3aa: CASRRTVYNEQFF